This T cell receptor beta chain emerged from a study of cytomegalovirus exposure and HLA in healthy donors (dated by TCRdb to 2016 to 2017). General notes on the study: In an earlier analysis of around 540 of the donors, 250 to 350 Gb of sequence data and 117 million unique TCR beta sequences from 150 million to 200 million T cells were reported. An early release covering roughly 640 HLA-typed donors comprised about 320 gigabases of sequencing data and tens of millions of unique TCR sequences. Of the 350 to 450 genotyped donors, 81% fell in the genetic ancestry cluster associated with self-reported Caucasian donors. The study aimed to test whether cataloging public T cell receptors could reveal signatures of past pathogen exposure. Using immunosequencing, the study profiled T cell repertoires from fewer than 700 subjects and related those repertoires to cytomegalovirus serostatus. Along with the approximately 700-subject first cohort, a separate validation cohort of 120 different subjects was used. To predict cytomegalovirus infection status, the study brought together high-throughput TCR immunosequencing, statistical association of individual TCRs with disease status, and machine learning. A later analysis re-examined previously published TCR beta repertoires from about 670 donors and added high-resolution HLA genotyping to investigate patterns of TCR occurrence. The later analysis used no new phenotypic data to find candidate immune exposures, relying instead on TCR beta sequences and their occurrence across donors. In an earlier analysis of roughly 580 of the donors, high-throughput TCR beta sequencing was used to judge whether each TCR beta V gene segment behaved as functional or pseudogenic. Donor age, sex, ethnicity and CMV serostatus were collected together with the repertoire data. In a later genetic analysis, genome-wide SNP genotypes for about 65% of the roughly 670 donors were used, and that subset was treated as a discovery cohort. Every repertoire in the discovery cohort had been generated on one and the same sequencing platform. HLA typing included class I and class II loci at four-digit resolution. The number of typed donors differed by locus: roughly 620-630 for A, B, C, DRB1 and DQB1; 522 for DQA1; fewer than 610 for DPA1; and around 450 for DPB1. Four to six DR-DQ haplotypes were handled as single units for association and clustering, since linkage in the cohort was strong. Among roughly 400 genotyped donors of the cohort, an average of around 240,000 unique TCR beta nucleotide sequences was sequenced per donor, of which roughly 17% were non-productive. What the authors observed across the whole study: Over 15 rarely observed V segments, including chromosome 9 orphons, were excluded from the earlier analysis of several hundred of the donors because counts were too low. Most TCR sequences were observed very rarely across donors, whereas some public TCRs were present in many individuals. A few of the identified cytomegalovirus-associated TCR beta chains were confirmed in vitro to be specific for cytomegalovirus antigens. Several of the top co-occurrence clusters appeared to be linked to parvovirus B19, influenza, CMV and Epstein-Barr virus, according to a later analysis. In a later analysis, HLA-associated TCR beta chains were found to be more clonally expanded and to have lower generation probabilities than equally common non-associated chains. HLA typing was unavailable for some donors at each locus, so association tests used only the typed subset. Linkage disequilibrium might explain the correlated functional status among segregating V segments, but an unknown experimental factor could not be excluded. CMV serostatus was the only immune exposure information available for the cohort. In an earlier analysis of about 600 of the donors, most TCR beta V segments appeared in productive rearrangements about 90% or about 30% of the time, broadly matching IMGT annotations. According to a later analysis, most CMV-associated TCR beta chains appeared to be HLA-restricted, and the HLA associations seemed to be driven largely by CMV exposure. Some IMGT-functional V segments, including TRBV6-2 and TRBV6-3, could not be told apart with the 87-base-pair reads, so those segments were excluded. In a later analysis, the rate of TCR association differed among HLA loci, with DRB1 alleles having the most associated TCRs and HLA-C alleles having the fewest. Cytomegalovirus status was reported to be diagnosed by the classifier with high specificity and sensitivity in both the original and validation cohorts. When HLA alleles, especially DR and DQ, strongly co-occurred, TCR associations were difficult to assign to individual alleles. In a later analysis, 15,000 to 20,000 TCR beta sequences were associated with specific HLA alleles at a false discovery rate of 0.05. A cluster of highly shared sequence variants was judged likely to be a technical artifact of the sequencing pipeline. The presence/absence analyses assumed that sequencing depth was roughly uniform across donors, and that assumption may not be true. A further reported finding was that TCR beta sequences accurately predicted the HLA-A and HLA-B alleles for most subjects in the first cohort. Compared with the roughly 670-donor mean, donors in an Asian-associated ancestry cluster had fewer N-insertions in productive TCRs, according to a later genetic analysis. The study gave a list of under 200 TCR beta chains associated with cytomegalovirus. An association between a missense DCLRE1C variant and V-gene and J-gene trimming of TCR beta chains was found in a later genetic analysis and replicated in an independent cohort. The authors suggested that the approach could potentially be extended to other disease states and immunological phenotypes. The cohort was sequenced for TCR beta chains only, and without alpha or paired-chain data the features that could be detected were limited.

With respect to this clone: No antigen is known for it. It has no much larger one-base neighbor in the sample; base qualities were not kept.

CDR1 SNHLY and CDR2 FYNNEI are derived from the germline V gene. Counted from cysteine to phenylalanine, this CDR3 has 16 amino acids. Only the CDR3 DNA stays, 48 bases, in frame from base 1. V gives up 8 bases and J gives up 5 bases, and the segment between their germline ends measures 22 bases. Library method: the immunoSEQ multiplex PCR assay. A mixture of 60 forward primers for TCR Vbeta segments and 13 reverse primers for TCR Jbeta segments was used in the multiplex PCR. A multiplex PCR assay on genomic DNA amplified the CDR3 region of rearranged TCR beta genes. On the Illumina HiSeq System, the amplified TCR beta libraries were sequenced as 87-base-pair reads. In the original analysis: Across the 500 to 700 repertoires, a later analysis counted tens of millions of unique TCR beta chains, some 11 million of which were shared by at least two donors. Raw reads were error-corrected and collapsed into unique sequences by a nearest-neighbor algorithm in which closely related sequences were merged to remove PCR and sequencing errors. Alignment of CDR3 sequences to IMGT reference sequences was used to assign V, D and J gene segments. For a sequence to be retained, a match of at least six nucleotides to both a V gene segment and a J gene segment was required. A rearrangement was called productive if the CDR3 had no stop codons and remained in frame with V and J, and every other rearrangement was called non-productive. Following IMGT convention, CDR3 was defined as the stretch from the second conserved V-encoded cysteine up to the conserved J-encoded phenylalanine. In an earlier analysis of around 600 of the donors, sequences lacking an unambiguous match to a single V gene segment were excluded. An earlier analysis of 500 to 600 of the donors classified V segments as functional when productive rearrangements were above 56.7% and as segregating when the standard deviation between donors was above 5%. A statistical classification framework was built for diagnosing cytomegalovirus status from the catalog of TCR beta chain sequences. V and J gene assignment, in a later analysis, came from comparing TCR nucleotide sequences with IMGT/GENE-DB human TR gene sequences. Using the TCRdist pipeline, a later analysis assigned CDR3 sequences along with most-parsimonious VDJ recombination scenarios. In a later analysis, every TCR beta chain was defined by the combination of its CDR3 amino acid sequence and its V-gene family, and reads without a unique V-gene family were dropped. In a later analysis, nearly 600 highly shared, low-generation-probability nucleotide sequences were removed to address suspected cross-contamination and a sequencing artifact. A later analysis calculated a clonal expansion index for each public chain from normalized within-repertoire ranks of inferred template counts. In a later analysis, generation probabilities were computed with a VDJ recombination model fitted to out-of-frame rearrangements, and the resulting probabilities were checked against IGoR. Hypergeometric tests were used in a later analysis to score TCR-TCR, TCR-HLA and TCR-CMV co-occurrence, with a repertoire-size bias correction applied to the TCR pairs. In a later analysis, false discovery rates were estimated by permuting HLA or CMV assignments 20 times. A later analysis grouped co-occurring TCRs with DBSCAN, adding TCRdist sequence similarity when clustering within HLA-allele-positive subsets. Co-occurrence clustering excluded repertoires with fewer than 30,000 or more than 120,000 public chains, plus five with anomalous nucleotide sharing. TCRdb took over this immuneACCESS table, retaining in-frame rearrangements with V and J assigned. Such tables are incomplete; in checked studies, under half of the missing clones stem from an unresolved V gene, and the remainder is unexplained. V and J calls and clone size come straight from that table; D and trimming were deduced from the DNA. This sample lists hundreds of thousands of clones; approximately 82% were detected once. The ten largest make up 0.55% to 0.75% of the sample.

The cohort comprised some 680 healthy bone marrow donors. All cohort members were sampled while nominally healthy, although unrecorded immune exposures were likely present. The donor was CMV seronegative and was included in the group of 352 seronegative cohort members. Each donor provided a peripheral blood sample, and peripheral blood mononuclear cells were used for TCR beta sequencing. Genomic DNA extraction from the blood cell samples was performed with the Qiagen DNeasy Blood Extraction Kit. Source material: PBMCs. This receptor was identified in a man aged 18 to 30 in good health and CMV-seronegative. Here the chain combines TRBV2 and TRBJ1-5; the D gene lacks a confident call. The encoded CDR3 is CASSWSRTLNHQPQHF. The DNA reads as follows: TGTGCCAGCTCCTGGTCCCGAACTTTAAACCATCAGCCCCAGCATTTT.